A selection of T cell receptor beta chains follows, all from one sample in a study of cytomegalovirus exposure and HLA in healthy donors. Assay: immunoSEQ multiplex PCR; the TCRdb copy retains only in-frame clones and omits some. The table shows 200,000 to 250,000 clones, with over 80% occurring only once. The sequenced material came from PBMCs. The receptors stem from a woman under 40 in good health and CMV-seropositive. The CDR3 runs from the conserved cysteine through the conserved F or W. D genes are given only for firm matches. Size is omitted from some rows. Given values are once, few, many or a class for expanded clones.

TRBV5-1	15	NA	NA	TRBJ1-2	CASSLGSTEHYGYTF	TGCGCCAGCAGCTTGGGTTCCACAGAGCACTATGGCTACACCTTC
TRBV2	15	NA	TRBD1	TRBJ2-3	CASSSDRYSTDTQYF	TGTGCCAGCAGCTCGGACAGGTACAGCACAGATACGCAGTATTTT
TRBV29-1	13	few	NA	TRBJ1-2	CSASKQVAYGYTF	TGCAGCGCTAGTAAACAGGTAGCTTATGGCTACACCTTC
TRBV5-1	17	NA	TRBD1	TRBJ1-2	CASSAGTGGAGNYGYTF	TGCGCCAGCAGCGCCGGGACAGGGGGCGCGGGTAACTATGGCTACACCTTC
TRBV7-9	14	NA	NA	TRBJ2-3	CASSKGLELNTQYF	TGTGCCAGCAGTAAGGGACTTGAATTGAATACGCAGTATTTT
TRBV29-1	16	NA	TRBD1	TRBJ1-4	CSVAGTHRGRHEKLFF	TGCAGCGTTGCGGGGACCCACAGGGGCCGGCATGAAAAACTGTTTTTT
TRBV7-9	14	once	NA	TRBJ2-7	CASSWGRERYEQYF	TGTGCCAGCAGCTGGGGACGGGAACGCTACGAGCAGTACTTC
TRBV29-1	12	NA	TRBD2	TRBJ2-7	CSVEEAGYEQYF	TGCAGCGTTGAAGAAGCGGGGTACGAGCAGTACTTC
TRBV5-1	16	NA	TRBD2	TRBJ2-1	CASSLRSIAGEVEQFF	TGCGCCAGCAGCTTGCGGTCGATCGCGGGAGAGGTTGAGCAGTTCTTC
TRBV7-9	18	NA	NA	TRBJ2-3	CASSPRVVDGKHTDTQYF	TGTGCCAGCAGCCCCCGGGTAGTCGACGGAAAGCACACAGATACGCAGTATTTT
TRBV28	18	NA	NA	TRBJ2-1	CASSLWGQIGPSRNEQFF	TGTGCCAGCAGTTTATGGGGACAAATTGGCCCCTCGAGAAATGAGCAGTTCTTC
TRBV28	13	NA	TRBD1	TRBJ2-1	CASSGTGDNEQFF	TGTGCCAGCAGCGGGACAGGGGACAATGAGCAGTTCTTC
TRBV6-5	15	NA	NA	TRBJ1-3	CASSPTGLSGNTIYF	TGTGCCAGCAGTCCCACCGGCCTCTCTGGAAACACCATATATTTT
TRBV30	14	NA	NA	TRBJ1-2	CAWSVPGQHYGYTF	TGTGCCTGGAGTGTACCGGGTCAGCACTATGGCTACACCTTC
TRBV5-1	13	NA	NA	TRBJ1-2	CASSLTSSYGYTF	TGCGCCAGCAGCTTGACCTCGTCCTATGGCTACACCTTC
TRBV6-1	15	NA	NA	TRBJ1-2	CASSEWNSPYYGYTF	TGTGCCAGCAGTGAATGGAACAGCCCTTACTATGGCTACACCTTC
TRBV7-7	13	NA	NA	TRBJ2-7	CASSETAAGVQYF	TGTGCTAGCAGCGAGACGGCGGCGGGTGTGCAGTACTTC
TRBV5-1	16	NA	TRBD2	TRBJ2-7	CASNGLLTSGSYEQYF	TGCGCCAGCAATGGCCTCCTCACTAGCGGATCCTACGAGCAGTACTTC
TRBV6-5	16	NA	TRBD1	TRBJ1-4	CASSYSQGAANEKLFF	TGTGCCAGCAGTTACTCGCAGGGGGCGGCTAATGAAAAACTGTTTTTT
TRBV5-1	16	NA	NA	TRBJ2-2	CASSFTRGGDTGELFF	TGCGCCAGCAGCTTCACTCGGGGCGGGGACACCGGGGAGCTGTTTTTT
TRBV2	11	NA	NA	TRBJ1-2	CASLRERGYTF	TGTGCCAGCCTAAGGGAGCGAGGCTACACCTTC
TRBV9	18	NA	TRBD2	TRBJ2-3	CASSHPLLAVSSTDTQYF	TGTGCCAGCAGCCACCCCTTACTAGCGGTTTCTAGCACAGATACGCAGTATTTT
TRBV23-1	14	once	NA	TRBJ1-5	CASSPHRSCGPQHF	TGCGCCAGCAGTCCTCACAGGTCCTGTGGGCCCCAGCATTTT
TRBV30	18	NA	TRBD1	TRBJ1-2	CALKPGDRSIRIQYGYTF	TGTGCCTTGAAACCGGGGGACAGGAGCATCCGAATTCAGTATGGCTACACCTTC
TRBV9	15	NA	TRBD1	TRBJ2-1	CASSVGETGVHEQFF	TGTGCCAGCAGCGTAGGGGAGACAGGGGTACATGAGCAGTTCTTC
TRBV28	11	NA	NA	TRBJ1-2	CASSSNYGYTF	TGTGCCAGCAGTTCGAACTATGGCTACACCTTC
TRBV5-1	15	NA	NA	TRBJ1-1	CASSSTGNSGTEAFF	TGCGCCAGCAGCTCAACAGGGAATTCGGGCACTGAAGCTTTCTTT
TRBV6-5	11	NA	NA	TRBJ1-1	CATYMNTEAFF	TGTGCCACCTATATGAACACTGAAGCTTTCTTT
TRBV7-9	14	once	NA	TRBJ2-2	CASSPGQNTGELFF	TGTGCCAGCAGCCCAGGACAAAACACCGGGGAGCTGTTTTTT
TRBV28	13	NA	TRBD1	TRBJ2-7	CASSWDSSYEQYF	TGTGCCAGCAGTTGGGACAGCTCCTACGAGCAGTACTTC
TRBV9	15	NA	NA	TRBJ2-3	CASSVVEGLTDTQYF	TGTGCCAGCAGCGTAGTGGAGGGGCTCACAGATACGCAGTATTTT
TRBV27	14	few	TRBD1	TRBJ1-5	CASSRQGAGQPQHF	TGTGCCAGCAGTAGACAGGGGGCGGGACAGCCCCAGCATTTT
TRBV28	13	NA	NA	TRBJ1-2	CASSSPTNYGYTF	TGTGCCAGCTCCTCCCCAACTAACTATGGCTACACCTTC
TRBV20-1	11	NA	NA	TRBJ2-7	CSASREYEQYF	TGCAGTGCCAGCCGGGAGTACGAGCAGTACTTC
TRBV7-3	16	once	TRBD1	TRBJ2-6	CASSVTGGTGANVLTF	TGTGCCAGCAGCGTAACAGGGGGCACTGGGGCCAACGTCCTGACTTTC
TRBV15	15	NA	NA	TRBJ2-1	CATSREWSSYNEQFF	TGTGCCACCAGCAGAGAATGGAGCTCCTACAATGAGCAGTTCTTC
TRBV29-1	11	NA	NA	TRBJ1-1	CSVRQNTEAFF	TGCAGCGTTCGACAGAACACTGAAGCTTTCTTT
TRBV6-5	15	once	TRBD1	TRBJ2-7	CASSRRPGQGYEQYF	TGTGCCAGCAGCCGCCGTCCGGGACAGGGCTACGAGCAGTACTTC
TRBV9	13	NA	NA	TRBJ2-5	CASSGGFQETQYF	TGTGCCAGCAGCGGAGGGTTCCAAGAGACCCAGTACTTC
TRBV5-1	15	NA	NA	TRBJ2-1	CASSLALASYNEQFF	TGCGCCAGCAGCTTGGCTCTAGCGAGTTACAATGAGCAGTTCTTC
TRBV30	12	NA	NA	TRBJ1-2	CAWSDTNYGYTF	TGTGCCTGGAGTGATACTAACTATGGCTACACCTTC
TRBV25-1	14	NA	NA	TRBJ1-2	CASSAPDSRYGYTF	TGTGCCAGCAGTGCACCGGACAGTAGGTATGGCTACACCTTC
TRBV7-2	16	NA	NA	TRBJ1-3	CASSFYFGGAGNTIYF	TGTGCCAGCAGCTTTTATTTTGGTGGGGCTGGAAACACCATATATTTT
TRBV5-1	12	NA	NA	TRBJ1-2	CASSPTNYGYTF	TGCGCCAGCAGCCCAACTAACTATGGCTACACCTTC
TRBV25-1	13	NA	NA	TRBJ1-1	CASSAPWDTEAFF	TGTGCCAGCAGCGCCCCCTGGGACACTGAAGCTTTCTTT
TRBV12-5	12	NA	NA	TRBJ2-1	CASGLTGNEQFF	TGTGCTAGTGGTCTGACAGGTAATGAGCAGTTCTTC
TRBV4-1	15	NA	TRBD1	TRBJ2-3	CASSQGQGLGDTQYF	TGCGCCAGCAGCCAAGGACAGGGGCTCGGGGATACGCAGTATTTT
TRBV9	16	NA	NA	TRBJ2-6	CASSVQGRTGANVLTF	TGTGCCAGCAGCGTCCAGGGGAGGACTGGGGCCAACGTCCTGACTTTC
TRBV15	12	NA	NA	TRBJ2-3	CATSRDGDTQYF	TGTGCCACCAGCAGAGACGGGGATACGCAGTATTTT
TRBV5-6	13	NA	TRBD2	TRBJ2-7	CASRNAGGNEQYF	TGTGCCAGCCGAAATGCGGGGGGTAACGAGCAGTACTTC
TRBV6-5	13	NA	NA	TRBJ2-7	CASSYGRTYEQYF	TGTGCCAGCAGTTACGGACGCACCTACGAGCAGTACTTC
TRBV19	17	NA	NA	TRBJ1-2	CASSVHQLGVKNYGYTF	TGTGCCAGTAGTGTGCACCAATTGGGGGTGAAGAACTATGGCTACACCTTC
TRBV2	11	NA	NA	TRBJ2-1	CASRADGEQFF	TGTGCCAGCAGGGCAGACGGGGAGCAGTTCTTC
TRBV28	18	NA	TRBD1	TRBJ1-5	CATNLDRAMISSNQPQHF	TGTGCCACCAACCTGGACAGGGCGATGATTTCTAGCAATCAGCCCCAGCATTTT
TRBV29-1	15	few	TRBD1	TRBJ1-2	CSVEALTGSGYGYTF	TGCAGCGTTGAAGCCTTGACAGGGTCTGGCTATGGCTACACCTTC
TRBV27	11	few	NA	TRBJ1-2	CAVRTVHGYTF	TGTGCCGTCCGGACAGTCCACGGCTACACCTTC
TRBV6-1	17	NA	NA	TRBJ2-7	CASSEAQGREWAFEQYF	TGTGCCAGCAGTGAAGCGCAGGGAAGGGAATGGGCATTCGAGCAGTACTTC
TRBV5-1	14	once	NA	TRBJ2-7	CASSLISGRIEQYF	TGCGCCAGCAGCTTAATATCAGGGAGGATTGAGCAGTACTTC
TRBV5-1	16	few	NA	TRBJ1-1	CASSFTRGGRDTEAFF	TGCGCCAGCAGCTTTACGAGGGGAGGAAGGGACACTGAAGCTTTCTTT